Below, 4 T cell receptor beta chains from the same sample are listed, as sequenced in a study of cytomegalovirus exposure and HLA in healthy donors. 60 Vbeta and 13 Jbeta primers were used in PCR. The repertoire was sequenced with immunoSEQ multiplex PCR; TCRdb's copy has only in-frame clones and lacks some. This repertoire shows about 57,000 clones, roughly 80% found once; its top ten account for roughly 4.5%. Sequencing used PBMCs. Receptors originate from a man aged 25 to 40 in good health and CMV-seronegative.

This clone was seen a handful of times. The V and J genes are TRBV4-2 and TRBJ1-5, with 7 positions matching TRBD1. With 1 base clipped from V and 6 bases from J, the junction kept 6 bases outside the gene matches. From germline, CDR1 is LGHNA and CDR2 YNFKEQ. This CDR3 has 15 residues. Here the CDR3 DNA reads TGTGCCAGCAGCCAAGGAGACAGGGAAGGTCAGCCCCAGCATTTT. It yields the protein CASSQGDREGQPQHF.

CDR3 nucleotides: TGTGCCAGCAGACTCGGGACAGACCCCTACGAGCAGTACTTC. Its translation is CASRLGTDPYEQYF. The chain uses TRBV27 and TRBJ2-7; 7 nucleotides line up with TRBD1. CDR3 size: 14 residues. The germline V gene encodes CDR1 MNHEY and CDR2 SMNVEV (reference sequence). Germline trimming cut 6 bases from V and 2 bases from J; bases unmatched to any gene: 7.

This clone was seen only a few times. The J gene is TRBJ1-1, the V gene TRBV27, with unresolved D. Germline V CDR1 and CDR2: MNHEY, SMNVEV (reference sequence). Trimming left V 6 bases short and J 2 bases short, with 10 bases between. This CDR3 has 13 amino acids. The CDR3 is CASRKQRNTEAFF. In DNA, the CDR3 is TGTGCCAGCAGGAAACAGAGAAACACTGAAGCTTTCTTT.

The chain recombines TRBV30 with TRBJ1-2; no clear D. This CDR3 comprises 14 residues. Trimming pared 2 bases from V and 0 bases from J, leaving 10 bases between. Germline V gene sequence: CDR1 GTSNPN, CDR2 SVGIG (reference sequence). The CDR3 nucleotides are TGTGCCTGGAGTCTGGCAGGCTCTAACTATGGCTACACCTTC. Encoded protein: CAWSLAGSNYGYTF. The variable domain in full, with the rest retrieved from reference TRBV30 and TRBJ1-2, is SQTIHQWPATLVQPVGSPLSLECTVEGTSNPNLYWYRQAAGRGLQLLFYSVGIGQISSEVPQNLSASRPQDRQFILSSKKLLLSDSGFYLCAWSLAGSNYGYTFGSGTRLTVV.